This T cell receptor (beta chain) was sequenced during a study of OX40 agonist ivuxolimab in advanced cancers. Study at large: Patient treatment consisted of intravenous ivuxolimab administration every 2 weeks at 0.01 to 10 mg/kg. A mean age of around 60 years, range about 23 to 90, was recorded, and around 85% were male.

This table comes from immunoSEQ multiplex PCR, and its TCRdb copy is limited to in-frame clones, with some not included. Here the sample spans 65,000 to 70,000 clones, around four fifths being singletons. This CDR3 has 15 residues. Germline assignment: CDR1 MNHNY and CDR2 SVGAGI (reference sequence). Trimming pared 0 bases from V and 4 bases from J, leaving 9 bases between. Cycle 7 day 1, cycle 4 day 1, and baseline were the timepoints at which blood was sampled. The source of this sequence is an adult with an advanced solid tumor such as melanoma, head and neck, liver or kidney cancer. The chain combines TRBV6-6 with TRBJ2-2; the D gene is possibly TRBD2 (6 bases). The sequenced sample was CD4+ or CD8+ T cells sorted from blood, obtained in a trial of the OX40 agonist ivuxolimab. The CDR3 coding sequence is TGTGCCAGCAGTTACTCCCCAGCGGGCACCGGGGAGCTGTTTTTT. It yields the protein CASSYSPAGTGELFF.